These 3 T cell receptor beta chains were sequenced from one sample in a study of blood T cell repertoires in COVID-19. Produced via immunoSEQ multiplex PCR; TCRdb's table is partial and in-frame only. Among about 81,000 clones listed, more than 85% were seen once. Sequencing used PBMCs or T cells enriched from blood (not recorded which). These receptors were taken from a woman aged 50 to 65 with acute COVID-19.

The gene calls are TRBV10-3 and TRBJ2-7; possibly TRBD1 for D (6 bases). Trimming pared 10 bases from V and 0 bases from J, leaving 16 bases between. This CDR3 comprises 14 residues. Germline V CDR1 and CDR2: ENHRY, SYGVKD. The CDR3 region has the DNA TGTGCCAAAAATGACAGGTTCCCCTCCTACGAGCAGTACTTC. Translated: CAKNDRFPSYEQYF.

The CDR3 DNA reads as TGCGCCAGCAGCTTGGTCGGCGGGAACACTGAAGCTTTCTTT. Its protein is CASSLVGGNTEAFF. The J gene is TRBJ1-1, the V gene TRBV5-1; unclear D gene. Trimming took off 0 bases at V and 1 base at J, with 7 bases between the two ends. The V gene's germline CDR1 is SGHRS and CDR2 YFSETQ. The CDR3 contains 14 residues.

The V gene is TRBV12-3 or TRBV12-4, the J gene TRBJ1-1; 8 nucleotides match TRBD1. The ends lost 7 bases at V and 6 bases at J; junction bases unmatched: 7. This CDR3 spans 13 amino acids. CDR3 loop: CASTTDRDAEAFF. The CDR3, as DNA: TGTGCCAGCACCACGGACAGGGACGCTGAAGCTTTCTTT.